A single sample is the source of the 17 T cell receptor beta chains below, sequenced in a study of shared T cell receptors in the human thymus. Some clones are missing from TCRdb's copy, which holds only in-frame ones; the method was immunoSEQ multiplex PCR. This table holds about 380,000 clones, approximately 95% found once. Specimen: thymocytes. The origin of the receptors is a human donor.

The chain carries TRBV7-3 and TRBJ1-1, with unresolved D. There are 15 residues in the CDR3. Deletions cut 5 bases from V and 0 bases from J, with 13 bases between. Germline V gene data show CDR1 as SGHTA and CDR2 as FQGTGA. As DNA, the CDR3 is TGTGCCAGCAGCCCCCTTCAGGATATGAACACTGAAGCTTTCTTT. Residues: CASSPLQDMNTEAFF.

Concerning this clone itself: Other nucleotide sequences from this sample produce the same CDR3. The genes are TRBV11-2 and TRBJ2-7; TRBD1 matches 7 bases. Germline CDR1 and CDR2: SGHAT and FQNNGV. CDR3 length equals 12 residues. V was clipped by 3 bases and J by 4 bases; unmatched bases: 0. The CDR3: CASSLGQYEQYF. The CDR3 DNA is TGTGCCAGCAGCTTGGGACAGTACGAGCAGTACTTC.

J is TRBJ2-7 and V is TRBV19; TRBD2 is a possible D gene (6 bases). Trimming stripped 5 bases from V and 5 bases from J, with 28 bases between. The germline V gene has CDR1 LNHDA and CDR2 SQIVND (reference sequence). The CDR3 extends over 18 amino acids. CDR3 in amino acids: CASSPEPLERVGVNEQYF. CDR3 in DNA: TGTGCCAGTAGTCCTGAACCTCTAGAGCGGGTGGGAGTCAACGAGCAGTACTTC. The variable domain in full, with the rest retrieved from reference TRBV19 and TRBJ2-7, is DGGITQSPKYLFRKEGQNVTLSCEQNLNHDAMYWYRQDPGQGLRLIYYSQIVNDFQKGDIAEGYSVSREKKESFPLTVTSAQKNPTAFYLCASSPEPLERVGVNEQYFGPGTRLTVT.

The chain joins TRBV13 to TRBJ2-7, with D unclear. Between the trimmed V and J ends, which lost 4 bases and 0 bases, there was a span of 4 bases. Germline V CDR1 and CDR2: PRHDT, FYEKMQ (reference sequence). CDR3 size: 12 residues. Here the CDR3 DNA reads TGTGCCAGCAGCTCTATCTCCTACGAGCAGTACTTC. This gives the protein CASSSISYEQYF.

The chain carries TRBV5-5 and TRBJ2-7; D unresolved. Germline CDR1 reads SGHKS; CDR2 reads YYEKEE (reference sequence). The V and J ends lost 2 bases and 2 bases respectively, with 8 bases between them. CDR3 length equals 13 residues. The CDR3 DNA reads TGTGCCAGCAGCTTAGGTCCCCCCTACGAGCAGTACTTC. It is translated as CASSLGPPYEQYF.

This clone was seen just once. The chain uses TRBV27 and TRBJ2-5; 8 positions match TRBD2. CDR1 is MNHEY, CDR2 SMNVEV, per germline (reference sequence). The CDR3 covers 15 residues. V lost 6 bases and J lost 2; bases outside the gene matches: 8. The CDR3 loop reads CASSLLADGQETQYF. The CDR3 DNA is TGTGCCAGCAGCCTACTAGCGGACGGACAAGAGACCCAGTACTTC.

The rearrangement links TRBV27 to TRBJ2-7; the D gene could be TRBD1 or TRBD2 (6 bases each). From germline, CDR1 is MNHEY and CDR2 SMNVEV (reference sequence). The germline V and J ends were trimmed by 9 bases and 4 bases, with 16 bases remaining between them. The CDR3 spans 13 residues. The DNA of the CDR3 is TGTGCCAGTCATGCGGGACAAAGTTACGAGCAGTACTTC. Its translation: CASHAGQSYEQYF.

This rearrangement joins TRBV27 to TRBJ2-7, with D unclear. The CDR3 is 15 residues long. Germline assignment: CDR1 MNHEY and CDR2 SMNVEV (reference sequence). The V gene lost 2 bases and the J gene lost 2 bases, with 13 bases spanning the gap. The CDR3 is CASSLRALLAYEQYF. The CDR3 DNA is TGTGCCAGCAGTTTAAGGGCGCTTTTAGCCTACGAGCAGTACTTC.

The V call is TRBV11-2, the J call TRBJ2-3; D not resolved. With 0 bases removed from V and 0 bases from J, the gap between germline ends came to 19 bases. Germline CDR1 is SGHAT and CDR2 is FQNNGV. The CDR3 has 19 residues. This CDR3 is CASSLDWPSGPPSTDTQYF. The DNA for the CDR3 is TGTGCCAGCAGCTTAGACTGGCCCTCCGGCCCACCCAGCACAGATACGCAGTATTTT.

The chain is built from TRBV5-4 and TRBJ2-5; 7 nucleotides line up with TRBD1. Germline values: CDR1 SGHNT, CDR2 YYREEE (reference sequence). This CDR3 spans 14 amino acids. The J segment lost 2 bases and the V segment lost 4 bases, leaving 5 bases of the junction unmatched. The CDR3 DNA reads as TGTGCCAGCAGCCCAAGGGACAGACAAGAGACCCAGTACTTC. Translating gives CASSPRDRQETQYF.

The rearrangement uses TRBV27 and TRBJ2-7, with 7 bases aligning to TRBD1. CDR1 is MNHEY and CDR2 is SMNVEV in the germline V gene (reference sequence). Losses at the gene ends were 5 bases for V and 5 bases for J; bases not matched to a gene: 12. This CDR3 is 15 amino acids long. The CDR3 region has the DNA TGTGCCAGCAGTCCTCTGACAGGGCCCTACGACGAGCAGTACTTC. This translates into CASSPLTGPYDEQYF.

A note on this clone: One junction end disagrees with the germline gene, perhaps due to a read error. The chain couples TRBV28 to TRBJ2-5, with 7 bases lining up with TRBD1. The CDR3 runs 12 residues. The V gene's germline CDR1 is MDHEN and CDR2 SYDVKM. The CDR3 bases are TGTGCCAGCAGTTTATCGGACGGACAGGTACACTTC. Residues: CASSLSDGQVHF.

This clone was recorded once. The gene calls are TRBV27 and TRBJ2-1; 9 bases match TRBD2. V trimming: 5 bases; J trimming: 9 bases; junction bases outside the gene matches: 17. CDR1 and CDR2 (germline): MNHEY, SMNVEV (reference sequence). The CDR3 has 17 amino acids. This CDR3 reads CASSPLGASGEIGEQFF. The CDR3 bases are TGTGCCAGCAGTCCTCTTGGGGCTAGCGGGGAGATAGGTGAGCAGTTCTTC.

J is TRBJ2-7 and V is TRBV7-6; TRBD2 matches 10 bases. There are 17 residues in the CDR3. The V gene's germline CDR1 is SGHVS and CDR2 FNYEAQ. Trimming removed 2 bases from V and 2 bases from J; junction bases left unmatched: 9. In DNA form, the CDR3 reads TGTGCCAGCAGCTTATCCCATAGCGGGGGGCATCCCTACGAGCAGTACTTC. Its translation: CASSLSHSGGHPYEQYF.

The V call is TRBV7-9, the J call TRBJ2-1, with 12 nucleotides matching TRBD2. Trimming removed 5 bases from V and 12 bases from J; junction bases left unmatched: 5. The CDR3 contains 13 residues. Germline CDR1 SEHNR, CDR2 FQNEAQ (reference sequence). The CDR3, as DNA: TGTGCCAGCAGCAAAGGACTAGCGGGATGGCAGTTCTTC. This encodes CASSKGLAGWQFF.

This chain joins TRBV19 and TRBJ1-1; unclear D gene. This CDR3 has 13 residues. V lost 1 base to trimming and J lost 6 bases, with 9 bases between them. Per germline, CDR1 LNHDA and CDR2 SQIVND (reference sequence). The CDR3 reads CASSIVRGAEAFF. CDR3 coding DNA: TGTGCCAGTAGTATAGTTCGCGGGGCTGAAGCTTTCTTT.

The V call is TRBV5-1, the J call TRBJ2-5; a possible D gene is TRBD2 (5 bases). The ends were cut back, 7 bases at V and 3 bases at J, with 13 bases in the middle. This CDR3 spans 13 amino acids. CDR1 and CDR2 (germline): SGHRS, YFSETQ. In DNA, the CDR3 is TGCGCCAGCGGGAGAGAGTTGGAAGAGACCCAGTACTTC. The encoded protein is CASGRELEETQYF.